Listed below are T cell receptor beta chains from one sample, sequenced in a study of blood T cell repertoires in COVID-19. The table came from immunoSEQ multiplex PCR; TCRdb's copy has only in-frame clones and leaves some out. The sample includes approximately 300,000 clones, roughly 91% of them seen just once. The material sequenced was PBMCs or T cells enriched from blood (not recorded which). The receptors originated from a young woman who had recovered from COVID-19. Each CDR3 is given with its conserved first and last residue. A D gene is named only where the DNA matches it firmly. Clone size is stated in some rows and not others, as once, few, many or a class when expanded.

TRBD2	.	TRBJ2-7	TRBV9	TGTGCCAGCAGCGGTGGGGGACTAGCGGGAATTAACTCCTACGAGCAGTACTTC	CASSGGGLAGINSYEQYF
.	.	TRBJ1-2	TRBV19	TGTGCCAGTAGTATAAGTTCTGGCAGAAGAAACTATGGCTACACCTTC	CASSISSGRRNYGYTF
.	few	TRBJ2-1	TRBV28	TGTGCCAGCAGTCCAGCAATCGACAGTGCGAATGAGCAGTTCTTC	CASSPAIDSANEQFF
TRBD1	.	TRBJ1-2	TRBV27	TGTGCCAGCAGGCAGACAGGGGGTATAGGCTACACCTTC	CASRQTGGIGYTF
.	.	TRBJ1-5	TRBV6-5	TGTGCCAGCAGTCTACAGGCTAGCAATCAGCCCCAGCATTTT	CASSLQASNQPQHF
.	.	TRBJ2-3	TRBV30	TGTGCCTGGAGTGGACATAGCACAGATACGCAGTATTTT	CAWSGHSTDTQYF
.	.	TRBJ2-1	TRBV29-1	TGCAGCGTTTACCGCTCCGGCTACAATGAGCAGTTCTTC	CSVYRSGYNEQFF
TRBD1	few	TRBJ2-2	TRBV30	TGTGCCTGGACCAAAGGGGACAGTCGCACCGGGGAGCTGTTTTTT	CAWTKGDSRTGELFF
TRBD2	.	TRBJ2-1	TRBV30	TGTGCCTGGAGTCTCGGACTAGCCCACAATGAGCAGTTCTTC	CAWSLGLAHNEQFF
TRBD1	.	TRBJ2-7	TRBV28	TGTGCCAGCAGTTCCCCCGGGACAGGGATCTCTAACGAGCAGTACTTC	CASSSPGTGISNEQYF
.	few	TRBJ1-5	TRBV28	TGTGCCAGCAGTTTAAACAACAATCAGCCCCAGCATTTT	CASSLNNNQPQHF
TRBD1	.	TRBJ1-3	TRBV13	TGTGCCAGCAGCTCTAAACAGGGGGCGAGACCTGGAAACACCATATATTTT	CASSSKQGARPGNTIYF
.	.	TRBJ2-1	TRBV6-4	TGTGCCAGCAGTGAGGCGGCGGGAACGGGTAATGAGCAGTTCTTC	CASSEAAGTGNEQFF
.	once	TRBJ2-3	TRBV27	TGTGCCAGCAGTTTATCTACGGGGACAGATACGCAGTATTTT	CASSLSTGTDTQYF
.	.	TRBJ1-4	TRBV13	TGTGCTAGCAGCATCCACAGGGCTGGGAATGAAAAACTGTTTTTT	CASSIHRAGNEKLFF
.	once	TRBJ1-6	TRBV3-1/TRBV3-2	TGTGCCAGCAGCCAAGTTGGGACATCTAATTCACCCCTCCACTTT	CASSQVGTSNSPLHF
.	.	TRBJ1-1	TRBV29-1	TGCAGCGTTGAACACTATAGGGGTATTGAAGCTTTCTTT	CSVEHYRGIEAFF
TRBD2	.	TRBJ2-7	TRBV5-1	TGCGCCAGCAGCCGAGCGGGAAGAACTGGGACTAGCGGGAGTTACGAGCAGTACTTC	CASSRAGRTGTSGSYEQYF
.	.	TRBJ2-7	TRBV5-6	TGTGCCAGCAGCTCGCCGCGGGATAAATCCTACGAGCAGTACTTC	CASSSPRDKSYEQYF
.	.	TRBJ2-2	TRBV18	TGTGCCAGCTCTCAAACGGGAAACACCGGGGAGCTGTTTTTT	CASSQTGNTGELFF
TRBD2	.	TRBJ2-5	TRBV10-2	TGCGCCAGCAGTGAGAGGATGGGACGGGAGGCAGAGACCCAGTACTTC	CASSERMGREAETQYF
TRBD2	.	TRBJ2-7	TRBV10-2	TGCGCCAGCAGTACTAGCGGCTCTACCTACGAGCAGTACTTC	CASSTSGSTYEQYF
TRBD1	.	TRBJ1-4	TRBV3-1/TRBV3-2	TGTGCCAGCAGCCACCAACAGGGGGCCCACCCACCATTCCTAACGACCGATGAAAAACTGTTTTTT	CASSHQQGAHPPFLTTDEKLFF
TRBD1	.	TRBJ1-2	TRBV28	TGTGCCAGCAGTTTAACAGGGGGCATTTCTAACTATGGCTACACCTTC	CASSLTGGISNYGYTF
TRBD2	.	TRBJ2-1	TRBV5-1	TGCGCCAGCAGCTTGACTAGCGCCATCAATGAGCAGTTCTTC	CASSLTSAINEQFF
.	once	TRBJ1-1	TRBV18	TGTGCCAGCTCAAGACAGCCGAACACTGAAGCTTTCTTT	CASSRQPNTEAFF